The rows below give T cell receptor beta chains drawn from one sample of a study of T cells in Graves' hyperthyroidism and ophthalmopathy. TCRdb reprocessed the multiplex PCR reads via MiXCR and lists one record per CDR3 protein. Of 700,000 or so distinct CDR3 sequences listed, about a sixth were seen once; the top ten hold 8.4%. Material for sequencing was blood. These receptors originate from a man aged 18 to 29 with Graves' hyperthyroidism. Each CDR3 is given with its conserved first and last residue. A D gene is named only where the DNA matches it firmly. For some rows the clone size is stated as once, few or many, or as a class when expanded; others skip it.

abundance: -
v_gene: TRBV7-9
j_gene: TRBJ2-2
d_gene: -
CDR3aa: CASRRARGRTGELFF
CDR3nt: TGTGCCAGCAGACGGGCCCGGGGACGCACCGGGGAGCTGTTTTTT

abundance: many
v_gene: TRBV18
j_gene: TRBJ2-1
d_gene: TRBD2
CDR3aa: CASSPFSRTSGLNEQFF
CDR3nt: TGTGCCAGCTCACCATTTAGCAGGACTAGCGGTCTTAATGAGCAGTTCTTC

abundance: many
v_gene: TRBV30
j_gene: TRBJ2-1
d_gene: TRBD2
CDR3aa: CACLPGLAPNEQFF
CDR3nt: TGTGCCTGCCTCCCGGGACTAGCGCCCAATGAGCAGTTCTTC

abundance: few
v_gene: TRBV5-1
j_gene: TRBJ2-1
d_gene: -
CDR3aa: CASSLAGNPYNEQFF
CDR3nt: TGCGCCAGCAGCTTGGCGGGCAACCCATACAATGAGCAGTTCTTC

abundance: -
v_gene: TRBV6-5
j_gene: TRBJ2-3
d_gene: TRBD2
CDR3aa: CASSYRSGRTLADTQYF
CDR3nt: TGTGCCAGCAGTTACAGAAGCGGGAGGACCTTGGCAGATACGCAGTATTTT

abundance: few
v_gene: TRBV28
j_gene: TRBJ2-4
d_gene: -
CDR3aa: CASTSRGWGLIAKNIQYF
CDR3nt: TGTGCCAGCACCTCGAGGGGCTGGGGCCTAATAGCCAAAAACATTCAGTACTTC

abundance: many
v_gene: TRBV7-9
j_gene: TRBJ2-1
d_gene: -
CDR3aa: CASSLGGRTRTGDEQFF
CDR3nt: TGTGCCAGCAGCTTAGGGGGGCGGACTAGGACCGGAGATGAGCAGTTCTTC

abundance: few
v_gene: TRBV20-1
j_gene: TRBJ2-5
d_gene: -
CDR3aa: CSARAYPLLTGLGETQYF
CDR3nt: TGCAGTGCTAGAGCCTACCCTCTACTAACGGGGTTGGGGGAGACCCAGTACTTC

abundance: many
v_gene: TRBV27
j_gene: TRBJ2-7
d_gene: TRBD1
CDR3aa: CASRTGVPYEQYF
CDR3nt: TGTGCCAGCAGGACAGGGGTACCCTACGAGCAGTACTTC

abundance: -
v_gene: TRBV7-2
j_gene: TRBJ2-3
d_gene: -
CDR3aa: CASSRKDSRRSDTQYF
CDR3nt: TGTGCCAGCAGCCGAAAGGACAGCCGAAGATCAGATACGCAGTATTTT

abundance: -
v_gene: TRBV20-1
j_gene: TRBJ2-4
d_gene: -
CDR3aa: CSARVLTGSAKNIQYF
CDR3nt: TGCAGTGCTAGAGTTCTGACAGGATCTGCCAAAAACATTCAGTACTTC

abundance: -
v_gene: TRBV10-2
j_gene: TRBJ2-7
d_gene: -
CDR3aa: CASSPLEGSSYEQYF
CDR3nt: TGCGCCAGCAGCCCCCTCGAGGGAAGCTCCTACGAGCAGTACTTC

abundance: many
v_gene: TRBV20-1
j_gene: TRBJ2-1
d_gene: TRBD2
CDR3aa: CSARGLAGEAVYNEQFF
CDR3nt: TGCAGTGCTAGAGGCCTAGCGGGAGAAGCGGTCTACAATGAGCAGTTCTTC

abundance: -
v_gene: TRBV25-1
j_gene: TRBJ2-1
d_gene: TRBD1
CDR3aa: CASSDGTGGYEQFF
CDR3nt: TGTGCCAGCAGTGACGGGACAGGGGGCTATGAGCAGTTCTTC

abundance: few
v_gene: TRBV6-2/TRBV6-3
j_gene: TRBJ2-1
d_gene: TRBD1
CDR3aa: CASSYLRTGFDNEQFF
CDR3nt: TGTGCCAGCAGTTACTTGCGGACAGGGTTCGACAATGAGCAGTTCTTC

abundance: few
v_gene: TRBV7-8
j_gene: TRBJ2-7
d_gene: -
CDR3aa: CASSLGTALYEQYF
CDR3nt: TGTGCCAGCAGCTTAGGGACAGCGCTCTACGAGCAGTACTTC

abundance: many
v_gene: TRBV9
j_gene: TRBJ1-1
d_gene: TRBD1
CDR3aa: CASSPRDRGDTEAFF
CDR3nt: TGTGCCAGCAGCCCCCGGGACAGGGGAGACACTGAAGCTTTCTTT

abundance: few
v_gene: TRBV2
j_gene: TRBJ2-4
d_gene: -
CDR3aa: CASTARKNIQYF
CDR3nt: TGTGCCAGCACTGCGAGAAAAAACATTCAGTACTTC

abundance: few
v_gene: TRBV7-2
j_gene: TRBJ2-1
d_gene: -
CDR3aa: CASSSFGAYNEQFF
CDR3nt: TGTGCCAGCAGCAGCTTTGGGGCGTACAATGAGCAGTTCTTC

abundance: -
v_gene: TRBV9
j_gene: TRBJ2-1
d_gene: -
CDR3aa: CASSVVSGLGVGEQFF
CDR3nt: TGTGCCAGCAGCGTAGTGAGCGGGCTAGGGGTGGGTGAGCAGTTCTTC

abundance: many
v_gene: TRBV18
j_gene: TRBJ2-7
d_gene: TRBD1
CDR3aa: CASSMDRDSYEQYF
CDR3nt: TGTGCCAGCTCCATGGACAGGGACTCCTACGAGCAGTACTTC

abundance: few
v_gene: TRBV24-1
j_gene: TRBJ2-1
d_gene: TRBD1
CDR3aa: CATSDFGQGVDNEQFF
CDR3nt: TGTGCCACCAGTGATTTTGGGCAGGGGGTTGACAATGAGCAGTTCTTC

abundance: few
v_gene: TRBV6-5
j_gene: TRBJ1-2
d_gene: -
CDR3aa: CASSYRSQGSGYTF
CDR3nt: TGTGCCAGCAGTTACCGGAGCCAGGGCTCCGGCTACACCTTC

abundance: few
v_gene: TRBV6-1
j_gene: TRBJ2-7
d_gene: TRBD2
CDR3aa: CASSFEGTSGSYEQYF
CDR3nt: TGTGCCAGCAGTTTTGAGGGGACTAGCGGTTCCTACGAGCAGTACTTC

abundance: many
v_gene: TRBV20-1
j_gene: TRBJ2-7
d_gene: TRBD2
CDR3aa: CSASSSGRAMDEQYF
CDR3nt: TGCAGTGCTTCAAGTAGCGGGAGGGCAATGGACGAGCAGTACTTC

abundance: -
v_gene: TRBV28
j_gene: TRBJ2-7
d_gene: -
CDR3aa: CASGSRLNEQYF
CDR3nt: TGTGCCAGCGGCTCGAGGCTGAACGAGCAGTACTTC

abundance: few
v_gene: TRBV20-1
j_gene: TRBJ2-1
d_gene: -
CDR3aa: CSARSDSVDEQFF
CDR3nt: TGCAGTGCTAGGTCGGACAGTGTCGATGAGCAGTTCTTC

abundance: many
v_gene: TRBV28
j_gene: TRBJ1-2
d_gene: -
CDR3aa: CASSSPGRGRNYGYTF
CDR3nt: TGTGCCAGCAGTTCACCAGGCCGGGGCCGGAACTATGGCTACACCTTC

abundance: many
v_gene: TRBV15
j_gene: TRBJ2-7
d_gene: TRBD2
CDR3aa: CATSRAAGDYYEQYF
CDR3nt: TGTGCCACCAGCAGAGCTGCGGGAGACTACTACGAGCAGTACTTC

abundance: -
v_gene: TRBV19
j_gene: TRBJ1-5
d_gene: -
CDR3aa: CASRSSPYSNQPQHF
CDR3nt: TGTGCCAGTAGATCCAGCCCTTATAGCAATCAGCCCCAGCATTTT

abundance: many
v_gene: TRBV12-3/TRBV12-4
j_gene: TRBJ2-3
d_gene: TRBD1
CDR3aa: CASSPGQETDTQYF
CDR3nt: TGTGCCAGCAGTCCAGGACAGGAGACAGATACGCAGTATTTT

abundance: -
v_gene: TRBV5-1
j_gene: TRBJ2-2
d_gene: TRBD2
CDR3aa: CASNPAGTSGTGELFF
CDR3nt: TGCGCCAGCAACCCCGCCGGGACTAGCGGCACCGGGGAGCTGTTTTTT

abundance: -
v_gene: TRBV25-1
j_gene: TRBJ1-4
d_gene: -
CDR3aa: CASSESPGRNEKLFF
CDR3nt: TGTGCCAGCAGTGAATCTCCCGGGCGGAATGAAAAACTGTTTTTT

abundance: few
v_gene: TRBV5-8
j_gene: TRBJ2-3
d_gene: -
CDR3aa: CASGTYNTDTQYF
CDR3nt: TGTGCCAGCGGGACTTATAACACAGATACGCAGTATTTT

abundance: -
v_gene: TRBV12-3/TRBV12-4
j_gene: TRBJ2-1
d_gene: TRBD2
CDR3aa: CASSPTSGRSNEQFF
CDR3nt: TGTGCCAGCAGTCCAACTAGCGGGAGAAGCAATGAGCAGTTCTTC

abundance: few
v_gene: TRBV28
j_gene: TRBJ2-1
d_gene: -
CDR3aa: CASSGPSYNEQFF
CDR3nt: TGTGCCAGCAGTGGCCCCTCCTACAATGAGCAGTTCTTC

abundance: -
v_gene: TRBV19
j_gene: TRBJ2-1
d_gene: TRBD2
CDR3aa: CASSPQPSSGSYSYNEQFF
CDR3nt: TGTGCCAGTAGCCCCCAACCGTCTAGCGGGTCATACTCCTACAATGAGCAGTTCTTC

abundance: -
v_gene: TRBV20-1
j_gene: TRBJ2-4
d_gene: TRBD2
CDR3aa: CSARAWGEGAKNIQYF
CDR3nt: TGCAGTGCTAGGGCATGGGGGGAGGGGGCCAAAAACATTCAGTACTTC

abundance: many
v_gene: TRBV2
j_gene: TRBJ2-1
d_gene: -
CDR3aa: CASSGMPGYNEQFF
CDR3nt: TGTGCCAGCAGTGGTATGCCTGGCTACAATGAGCAGTTCTTC

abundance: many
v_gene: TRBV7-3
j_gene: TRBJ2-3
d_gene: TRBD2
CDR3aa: CASSFGGGRTDTQYF
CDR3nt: TGTGCCAGCAGCTTCGGGGGGGGAAGGACAGATACGCAGTATTTT

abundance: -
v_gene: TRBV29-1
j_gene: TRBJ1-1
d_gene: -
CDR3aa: CSVGQVLNTEAFF
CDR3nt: TGCAGCGTTGGCCAGGTACTGAACACTGAAGCTTTCTTT

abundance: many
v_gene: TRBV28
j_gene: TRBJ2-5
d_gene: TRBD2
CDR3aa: CASSPGLARGTQYF
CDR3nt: TGTGCCAGCAGTCCGGGACTAGCACGGGGGACCCAGTACTTC

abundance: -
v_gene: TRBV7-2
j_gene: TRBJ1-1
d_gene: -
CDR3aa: CASSLDLVRNTEAFF
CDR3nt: TGTGCCAGCAGCTTAGATCTCGTCAGGAACACTGAAGCTTTCTTT

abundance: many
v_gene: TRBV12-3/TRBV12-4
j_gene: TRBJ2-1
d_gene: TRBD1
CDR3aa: CASSLATGPEQFF
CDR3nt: TGTGCCAGCAGTTTAGCGACAGGGCCTGAGCAGTTCTTC

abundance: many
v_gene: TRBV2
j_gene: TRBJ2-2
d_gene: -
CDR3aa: CASSGVGGAGELFF
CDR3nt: TGTGCCAGCAGCGGAGTTGGGGGTGCCGGGGAGCTGTTTTTT

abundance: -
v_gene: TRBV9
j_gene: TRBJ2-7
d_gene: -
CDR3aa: CASSPKGLIYEQYF
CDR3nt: TGTGCCAGCAGCCCGAAAGGACTTATCTACGAGCAGTACTTC

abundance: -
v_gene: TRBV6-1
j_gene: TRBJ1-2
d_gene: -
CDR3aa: CASSTGLQGRGGYTF
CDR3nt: TGTGCCAGCAGTACGGGGTTACAGGGAAGGGGTGGCTACACCTTC

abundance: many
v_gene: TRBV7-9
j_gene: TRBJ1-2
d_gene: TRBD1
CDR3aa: CASSPGQRANDGYTF
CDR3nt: TGTGCCAGCAGCCCGGGACAGAGAGCGAACGATGGCTACACCTTC

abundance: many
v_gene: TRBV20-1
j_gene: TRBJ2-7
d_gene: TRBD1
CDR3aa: CSARAPGQGTYEQYF
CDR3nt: TGCAGTGCTAGGGCTCCGGGACAGGGGACCTACGAGCAGTACTTC

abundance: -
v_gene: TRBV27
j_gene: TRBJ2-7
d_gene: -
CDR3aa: CASLGAGEYEQYF
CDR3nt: TGTGCCAGCCTGGGGGCGGGAGAATACGAGCAGTACTTC

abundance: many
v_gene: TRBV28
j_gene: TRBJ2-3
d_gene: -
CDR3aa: CASSIRGTDTQYF
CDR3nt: TGTGCCAGCAGCATAAGGGGCACAGATACGCAGTATTTT

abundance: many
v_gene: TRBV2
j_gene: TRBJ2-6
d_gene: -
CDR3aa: CASSENGAGANVLTF
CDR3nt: TGTGCCAGCAGTGAAAATGGGGCTGGGGCCAACGTCCTGACTTTC

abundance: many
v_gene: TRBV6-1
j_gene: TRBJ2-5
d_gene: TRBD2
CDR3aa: CASSWTSGAETQYF
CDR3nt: TGTGCCAGCAGTTGGACTAGCGGCGCGGAGACCCAGTACTTC

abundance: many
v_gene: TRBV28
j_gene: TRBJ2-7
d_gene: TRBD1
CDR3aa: CASRDRLDSYEQYF
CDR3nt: TGTGCCAGCAGGGACAGGCTCGACTCCTACGAGCAGTACTTC

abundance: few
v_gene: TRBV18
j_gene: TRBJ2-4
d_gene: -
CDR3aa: CASSPPWTGTNIQYF
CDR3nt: TGTGCCAGCTCACCACCTTGGACCGGGACAAACATTCAGTACTTC